The rows below give T cell receptor beta chains drawn from one sample of a study of cytotoxic CD8 clonotypes in ibrutinib-treated CLL. The data were produced by immunoSEQ multiplex PCR, yet TCRdb's version contains in-frame clones alone and is incomplete. The sample has over 95,000 clones; approximately 58% are singletons. The sample in question was PBMCs, obtained after 24 months of ibrutinib treatment. Every receptor here comes from a human donor with chronic lymphocytic leukemia. Both conserved end residues are part of each CDR3. The D gene is left open where the match is weak. Size values are once, few and many counts, or a class for expanded clones, and some rows have none.

CDR3 DNA | CDR3 protein | J gene | V gene | D gene | clone size
TGCGCCAGCCGACAGGGTATATCGGCTGAAGCTTTCTTT | CASRQGISAEAFF | TRBJ1-1 | TRBV5-1 | TRBD1 | NA
TGTGCCAGCAGGGGACGGAGCGACAGGAACCACGAGCAGTACTTC | CASRGRSDRNHEQYF | TRBJ2-7 | TRBV6-1 | NA | NA
TGCAGCGTTGAACCGCCCGTCTACAATGAGCAGTTCTTC | CSVEPPVYNEQFF | TRBJ2-1 | TRBV29-1 | NA | NA
TGCAGTGCTAGTGCCAAAGAGACCCAGTACTTC | CSASAKETQYF | TRBJ2-5 | TRBV20-1 | NA | NA
TGTGCCAGCAACAGGGGATGGTACACCGGGGAGCTGTTTTTT | CASNRGWYTGELFF | TRBJ2-2 | TRBV6-5 | TRBD1 | NA
TGTGCCACCAGCAGAGATAGGGGTTCCTACGAGCAGTACTTC | CATSRDRGSYEQYF | TRBJ2-7 | TRBV15 | NA | NA
TGTGCCAGCAAAGGGGTTCAAGAGACCCAGTACTTC | CASKGVQETQYF | TRBJ2-5 | TRBV2 | NA | NA
TGTGCCAGCTCACCGAGGACCAATGCGGGGGGGGTAACGAGTTCACCCCTCCACTTT | CASSPRTNAGGVTSSPLHF | TRBJ1-6 | TRBV18 | NA | NA
TGTGCCAGCAGCTCACGGACAGTCGAGCTCACAGATACGCAGTATTTT | CASSSRTVELTDTQYF | TRBJ2-3 | TRBV5-4 | NA | once
TGTGCCAGCAGCCACGATGGACCGCTTGCCTACAATGAGCAGTTCTTC | CASSHDGPLAYNEQFF | TRBJ2-1 | TRBV7-8 | NA | few
TGTGCCAGCAGCTTGTTTTTAATGGAGCAGTACTTC | CASSLFLMEQYF | TRBJ2-7 | TRBV5-6 | NA | many
TGTGCCAGCAGCCGGACGGTAAATCCTGGGGGCCATGAGCAGTTCTTC | CASSRTVNPGGHEQFF | TRBJ2-1 | TRBV7-2 | NA | NA
TGTGCTAGTGGTTTGGTACTCGGGACAGGGCCCAATGAGCAGTTCTTC | CASGLVLGTGPNEQFF | TRBJ2-1 | TRBV12-5 | TRBD1 | NA
TGTGCCACCAGCAGAGAGGCAGGGATTCTGACAGATACGCAGTATTTT | CATSREAGILTDTQYF | TRBJ2-3 | TRBV15 | NA | NA
TGTGCCAGCAGTTACCGCTTAGCGGGTGAGCAGTTCTTC | CASSYRLAGEQFF | TRBJ2-1 | TRBV6-5 | TRBD2 | NA
TGTGCCAGCAGTGATGTTTTACAGGGCTTGAGTGGCTACACCTTC | CASSDVLQGLSGYTF | TRBJ1-2 | TRBV6-1 | NA | NA
TGTGCCAGCACCCTGCAGGGAATCGGGGAGCTGTTTTTT | CASTLQGIGELFF | TRBJ2-2 | TRBV28 | NA | NA
TGTGCCAGCAGCCCGATAGCTAATTCACCCCTCCACTTT | CASSPIANSPLHF | TRBJ1-6 | TRBV7-2 | NA | few
TGCAGTGCTATCCGGGGCAATGAGCAGTTCTTC | CSAIRGNEQFF | TRBJ2-1 | TRBV20-1 | NA | NA
TGTGCCAGCAGCTTTGGGGCAGGGCCCACAGATACGCAGTATTTT | CASSFGAGPTDTQYF | TRBJ2-3 | TRBV7-9 | NA | NA
TGCGCCAGCAGCTTGGGCAGGCCTAACTATGGCTACACCTTC | CASSLGRPNYGYTF | TRBJ1-2 | TRBV5-1 | NA | NA
TGTGCCAGCAGCCCCCGGCCTACCCAAGAGACCCAGTACTTC | CASSPRPTQETQYF | TRBJ2-5 | TRBV9 | NA | once
TGCGCCAGCGGCCGGGGTGGAGCGAACACCGGGGAGCTGTTTTTT | CASGRGGANTGELFF | TRBJ2-2 | TRBV5-1 | NA | few
TGTGCCAGCAGCCGAGAGACTAGCGGGGTACCGTCGGAGACCCAGTACTTC | CASSRETSGVPSETQYF | TRBJ2-5 | TRBV14 | TRBD2 | NA
TGTGCCAGCAGTGGGACAGGGGGCACTGAAGCTTTCTTT | CASSGTGGTEAFF | TRBJ1-1 | TRBV2 | TRBD1 | few
TGTGCCAGCCAGGGCCCCTATAATTCACCCCTCCACTTT | CASQGPYNSPLHF | TRBJ1-6 | TRBV2 | NA | NA
TGTGCCAGCAGCTTCCCCGGACTTCCTGCGAATGAGCAGTTCTTC | CASSFPGLPANEQFF | TRBJ2-1 | TRBV11-3 | NA | NA
TGTGCCAGCAGCCCTCCGGGCCTTCCCTACGAGCAGTACTTC | CASSPPGLPYEQYF | TRBJ2-7 | TRBV11-3 | NA | NA
TGTGCCAGCAGTCCCTCGGACACCACAGATACGCAGTATTTT | CASSPSDTTDTQYF | TRBJ2-3 | TRBV6-5 | NA | NA
TGTGCCAGCAGTGACAGGGCCGCATCTGGAAACACCATATATTTT | CASSDRAASGNTIYF | TRBJ1-3 | TRBV25-1 | NA | NA
TGTGCCAGCAGTGAATTAATGGGGCCAGATACGCAGTATTTT | CASSELMGPDTQYF | TRBJ2-3 | TRBV6-1 | NA | NA
TGCAGCGTTGGAGGGAACTCTGGGGCCAACGTCCTGACTTTC | CSVGGNSGANVLTF | TRBJ2-6 | TRBV29-1 | NA | NA
TGTGCCAGCAGTTCGGGACCGAACTATGGCTACACCTTC | CASSSGPNYGYTF | TRBJ1-2 | TRBV28 | NA | few
TGTGCCATCAGTAATGGTGCGGGCCCGAACAATGAGCAGTTCTTC | CAISNGAGPNNEQFF | TRBJ2-1 | TRBV10-3 | NA | few
TGTGCCTTAGCAGAGGAGACCCAGTACTTC | CALAEETQYF | TRBJ2-5 | TRBV30 | NA | few
TGTGCCTCCTCAGGGGTTATGAACACTGAAGCTTTCTTT | CASSGVMNTEAFF | TRBJ1-1 | TRBV30 | NA | many
TGTGCCAGCAGCGACAGGGGTTACGATGGCTACACCTTC | CASSDRGYDGYTF | TRBJ1-2 | TRBV6-6 | TRBD1 | NA
TGTGCCAGCAGCTTAATCAGGGGACAGATGTACGAGCAGTACTTC | CASSLIRGQMYEQYF | TRBJ2-7 | TRBV7-9 | TRBD1 | NA
TGCGCCAGCAGCTTGGCCGTAGTCTCTGGGGCCAACGTCCTGACTTTC | CASSLAVVSGANVLTF | TRBJ2-6 | TRBV5-1 | NA | NA
TGTGCCAGCAGTCCACCGGACAGGGGAGCGGTTGGCTACACCTTC | CASSPPDRGAVGYTF | TRBJ1-2 | TRBV25-1 | TRBD1 | NA
TGTGCCAGCAGCTTGGGGACGAACACTGAAGCTTTCTTT | CASSLGTNTEAFF | TRBJ1-1 | TRBV7-9 | NA | few
TGTGCCAGCAGTAGACGCGGGGGGGAGGAGGAGACCCAGTACTTC | CASSRRGGEEETQYF | TRBJ2-5 | TRBV6-1 | TRBD2 | NA
TGTGCCAGCAGACCCCGACAGGGGGCGTTCAACGAGCAGTACTTC | CASRPRQGAFNEQYF | TRBJ2-7 | TRBV25-1 | TRBD1 | NA
TGCGCCAGCAGTGCCCCGGGACATCGGAATGGCTACACCTTC | CASSAPGHRNGYTF | TRBJ1-2 | TRBV10-2 | NA | many
TGCGCCAGCAGCTTTGAGCAGCGCGTGGCAGATACGCAGTATTTT | CASSFEQRVADTQYF | TRBJ2-3 | TRBV5-1 | NA | NA
TGTGCCAGTAGTATAATTGCAGATGGGCTTAATGAGCAGTTCTTC | CASSIIADGLNEQFF | TRBJ2-1 | TRBV19 | NA | NA
TGTGCCAGCAGCTTTAATCGCGGGGAGAATGAGCAGTTCTTC | CASSFNRGENEQFF | TRBJ2-1 | TRBV7-9 | NA | NA
TGTGCCATCAGTGCCGCGGTCAATCAGCCCCAGCATTTT | CAISAAVNQPQHF | TRBJ1-5 | TRBV10-3 | NA | NA
TGTGCCAGCTCATCCCGACAGGGAGGAGATTCACCCCTCCACTTT | CASSSRQGGDSPLHF | TRBJ1-6 | TRBV18 | TRBD1 | NA
TGTGCCAGCACGTTAAGGGCCATGGGGTATAATTCACCCCTCCACTTT | CASTLRAMGYNSPLHF | TRBJ1-6 | TRBV28 | NA | NA
TGTGCCAGCAGTATAGAGCGATATGGACAAAAGAACACTGAAGCTTTCTTT | CASSIERYGQKNTEAFF | TRBJ1-1 | TRBV7-2 | NA | NA
TGTGCCAGCAGCTTATCAAGGGGAGGGACTGAAGCTTTCTTT | CASSLSRGGTEAFF | TRBJ1-1 | TRBV7-2 | NA | NA
TGTGCCTGGAGCCCCCAGGACAGGGACTGGGAAGCTTTCTTT | CAWSPQDRDWEAFF | TRBJ1-1 | TRBV30 | TRBD1 | few
TGCGCCAGCAGCCAAGCCTATTCATCCTACAATGAGCAGTTCTTC | CASSQAYSSYNEQFF | TRBJ2-1 | TRBV4-3 | NA | NA
TGTGCCAGCAGCTTATTGGAGAACACTGAAGCTTTCTTT | CASSLLENTEAFF | TRBJ1-1 | TRBV5-8 | NA | few